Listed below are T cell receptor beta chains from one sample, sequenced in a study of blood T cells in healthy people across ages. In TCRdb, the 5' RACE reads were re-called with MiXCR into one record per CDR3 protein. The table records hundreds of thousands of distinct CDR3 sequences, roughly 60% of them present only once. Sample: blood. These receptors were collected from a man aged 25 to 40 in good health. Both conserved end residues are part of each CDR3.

CAITPGLGIFEQYF,TRBV10-3
CSARRTSAYNQPQHF,TRBV20-1
CASSGLAGIDTQYF,TRBV11-2
CASSRGLAEKETQYF,TRBV7-3
CSGGELSSYDEQFF,TRBV29-1
CASSQFPGQWVFF,TRBV16
CASSRAGTVYNEQFF,TRBV12-3/TRBV12-4
CASSSGTGLYNEQFF,TRBV27
CASSEDRGRYEQYF,TRBV6-1
CASSLARGALSYNEQFF,TRBV11-1
CSALRGSGREAQYF,TRBV29-1
CASSHRQGSHEQFF,TRBV4-3
CSARPLEDPYNEQFF,TRBV20-1
CASIQAGTYEQYF,TRBV28
CASRTDTQYF,TRBV2
CASSQDGVSYNEQFF,TRBV4-2
CASHTRDGTGYSNQPQHF,TRBV28
CASSPTSGREHTQYF,TRBV4-3
CASSVGGASYEQYF,TRBV7-2
CAGSQEAGGAVRRDGYTF,TRBV3-1
CASNWGSSSGANVLTF,TRBV6-2/TRBV6-3
CASSLHSGGNTGELFF,TRBV3-1
CASSDGVGRDTQYF,TRBV5-6
CASSVSARGPYNEQFF,TRBV9
CASSLTVTTVTDTQYF,TRBV7-2
CASSWEGGTQYF,TRBV6-5
CSARSGISTDTQYF,TRBV20-1
CSAKDSGSPLHF,TRBV20-1
CSARDPQGGNSPLHF,TRBV20-1
CASSPLGQTLHGYTF,TRBV14
CASRGTGGWGAHGYTF,TRBV27
CASSLGWSNTETQYF,TRBV7-3
CSVGSPGRRETQYF,TRBV29-1
CSATTSFSYEQYF,TRBV20-1
CASSQGRVGTQYF,TRBV3-1
CASSLVTAQTQYF,TRBV5-1
CASSYGLQETQYF,TRBV27
CASSVGSWGEQFF,TRBV9
CSVGGIADTQYF,TRBV29-1
CASRKLEDRGLETQYF,TRBV3-1
CASSEWQPDYEQYF,TRBV2
CSAKNTGHTEAFF,TRBV20-1